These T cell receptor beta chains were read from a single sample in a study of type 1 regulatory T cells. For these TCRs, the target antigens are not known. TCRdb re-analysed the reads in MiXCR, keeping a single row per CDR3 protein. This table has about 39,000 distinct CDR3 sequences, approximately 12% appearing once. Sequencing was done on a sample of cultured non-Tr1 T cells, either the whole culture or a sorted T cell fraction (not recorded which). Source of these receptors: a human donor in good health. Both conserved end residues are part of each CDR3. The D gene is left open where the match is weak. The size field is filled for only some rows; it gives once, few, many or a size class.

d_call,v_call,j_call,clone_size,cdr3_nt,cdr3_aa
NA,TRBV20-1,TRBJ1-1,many,TGCAGTGCTCCTATAACAGGGAACACTGAAGCTTTCTTT,CSAPITGNTEAFF
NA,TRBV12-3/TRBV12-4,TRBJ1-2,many,TGTGCCAGCAGTCACACAGGAGGTATACGCGGCTACACCTTC,CASSHTGGIRGYTF
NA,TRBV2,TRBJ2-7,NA,TGTGCCAGCGGGGTCGGCGAGCAGTACTTC,CASGVGEQYF
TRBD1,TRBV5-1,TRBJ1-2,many,TGCGCCAGCAGCCACCGGGACAGCGACTATGGCTACACCTTC,CASSHRDSDYGYTF
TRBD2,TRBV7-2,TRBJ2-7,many,TGTGCCAGCAGCCCCGGGACTAGCGGGAGCGAGCAGTACTTC,CASSPGTSGSEQYF
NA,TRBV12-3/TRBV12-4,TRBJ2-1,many,TGTGCCAGCCGTAGTGGGAATGGGGGGAATGAGCAGTTCTTC,CASRSGNGGNEQFF
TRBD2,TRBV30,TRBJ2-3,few,TGTGCCGGAGGGACTAGCGGGGCGGCGGGGGGGACGCAGTATTTT,CAGGTSGAAGGTQYF
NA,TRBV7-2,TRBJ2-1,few,TGTGCCAGCAGCCCCGGGACACGTGAGCAGTTCTTC,CASSPGTREQFF
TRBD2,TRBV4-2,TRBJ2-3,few,TGTGCTACTCCAAGCGGGCTAGCGGGAGGCACGCAGTATTTT,CATPSGLAGGTQYF
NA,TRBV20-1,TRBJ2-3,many,TGCAGTGCCAACCTGGCTGGTGCAGATACGCAGTATTTT,CSANLAGADTQYF
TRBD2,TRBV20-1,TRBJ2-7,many,TGCAGTGCTAGGAGAGCGGGAGGTAACTCCTACGAGCAGTACTTC,CSARRAGGNSYEQYF
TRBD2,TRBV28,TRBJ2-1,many,TGTGCCAGCAGTCCCTGGACTAGCGGGAATTCGGGCAATGAGCAGTTCTTC,CASSPWTSGNSGNEQFF
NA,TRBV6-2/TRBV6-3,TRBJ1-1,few,TGTGCCAGCGGGAAGACCAACACTGAAGCTTTCTTT,CASGKTNTEAFF
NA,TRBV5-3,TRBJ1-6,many,TGTGCCAGAAGCTCCCTTCCCGCCCCGACGGGGGGGGGCAGGTCACCCCTCCACTTT,CARSSLPAPTGGGRSPLHF
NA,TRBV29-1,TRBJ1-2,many,TGCAGCGTTGAAGGAGGGAGGAGAGGCTACACCTTC,CSVEGGRRGYTF
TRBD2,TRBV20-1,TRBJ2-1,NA,TGCAGTGCTCAGGGACTAGCGGGAGCCTCCTACAATGAGCAGTTCTTC,CSAQGLAGASYNEQFF
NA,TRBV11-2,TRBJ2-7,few,TGTGCCAGCACCTCTATTAGGATCGGCGAGCAGTACTTC,CASTSIRIGEQYF
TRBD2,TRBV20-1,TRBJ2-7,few,TGCAGTGTTGGGGGGGTCTCCTACGAGCAGTACTTC,CSVGGVSYEQYF
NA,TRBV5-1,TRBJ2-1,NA,TGCGCCAGCAGCTTGCCCTCGATCTACAATGAGCAGTTCTTC,CASSLPSIYNEQFF
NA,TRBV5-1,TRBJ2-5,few,TGCGCCAGCAGCTTGGGTTCAACCCAAGAGACCCAGTACTTC,CASSLGSTQETQYF
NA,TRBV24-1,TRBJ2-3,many,TGTGCCACCGGGGAAAGCACAGATACGCAGTATTTT,CATGESTDTQYF
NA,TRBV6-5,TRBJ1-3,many,TGTGCCAGCAGTTATGATGAAATGACGGAAAACTCTGGAAACACCATATATTTT,CASSYDEMTENSGNTIYF
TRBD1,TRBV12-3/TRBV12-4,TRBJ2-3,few,TGTGCCAGCAGTCGGATGGGACAGGGTAGCACAGATACGCAGTATTTT,CASSRMGQGSTDTQYF
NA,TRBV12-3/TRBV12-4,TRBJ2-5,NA,TGTGCCAGCAGTCCCGGGGGCGGGAGTAGGAAGACCCAGTACTTC,CASSPGGGSRKTQYF
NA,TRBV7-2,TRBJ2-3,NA,TGTGCCAGCAGTACTGGCGCAGATACGCAGTATTTT,CASSTGADTQYF
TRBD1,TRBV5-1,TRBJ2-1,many,TGCGCCAGCAGCTCGACAGGGACCACCTACAATGAGCAGTTCTTC,CASSSTGTTYNEQFF
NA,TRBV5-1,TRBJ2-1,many,TGCGCCAGCAGCCCATCTTTTGATGAGCAGTTCTTC,CASSPSFDEQFF
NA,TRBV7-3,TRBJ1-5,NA,TGTGCCAGCAGCCCAAGGAGGGATCCTAGCAATCAGCCCCAGCATTTT,CASSPRRDPSNQPQHF
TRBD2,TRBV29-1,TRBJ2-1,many,TGCAGCGTTACGACTAGCGGGAGCACGGGGGCGTCTGAGCAGTTCTTC,CSVTTSGSTGASEQFF
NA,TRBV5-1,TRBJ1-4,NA,TGCGCCAGCAGCTTTCAGGGGAACGGCGAAAAACTGTTTTTT,CASSFQGNGEKLFF
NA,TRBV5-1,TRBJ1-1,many,TGCGCCAGCACGAGGGGACCGGAGAACACTGAAGCTTTCTTT,CASTRGPENTEAFF
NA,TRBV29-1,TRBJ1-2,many,TGCAGCGTTGAAGATGGCTTGCTTCGGGGGCTGGACTATGGCTACACCTTC,CSVEDGLLRGLDYGYTF
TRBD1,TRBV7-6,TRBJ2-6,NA,TGTGCCAGCAGCGCCGACAGGGGGACCTCTGGGGCCAACGTCCTGACTTTC,CASSADRGTSGANVLTF
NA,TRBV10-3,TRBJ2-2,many,TGTGCCATCAGTGAGTCGGAGGACACCGGGGAGCTGTTTTTT,CAISESEDTGELFF
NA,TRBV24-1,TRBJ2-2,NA,TGTGCCACCCGCTCGAGCGGTGTCACCGGGGAGCTGTTTTTT,CATRSSGVTGELFF
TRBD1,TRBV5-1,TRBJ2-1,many,TGCGCCAGCAGCTACCATCTCGACAGGGGCAATGAGCAGTTCTTC,CASSYHLDRGNEQFF
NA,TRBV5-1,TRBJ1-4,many,TGCGCCAGCAGCTTGGACACAACTAATGAAAAACTGTTTTTT,CASSLDTTNEKLFF
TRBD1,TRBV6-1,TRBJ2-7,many,TGTGCCAGCGAATCCGGGACAGCAACCTACGAGCAGTACTTC,CASESGTATYEQYF
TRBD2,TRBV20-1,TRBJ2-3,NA,TGCAGTGCGTCCGGGACTAGTGGGGCAGATACGCAGTATTTT,CSASGTSGADTQYF
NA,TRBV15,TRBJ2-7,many,TGTGCCACCAGCAGAGAACCTGCCTACGAGCAGTACTTC,CATSREPAYEQYF
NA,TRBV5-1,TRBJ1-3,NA,TGCGCCAGCAGCTTGGAGGCGGACTCTGGAAACACCATATATTTT,CASSLEADSGNTIYF
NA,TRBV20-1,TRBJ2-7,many,TGCAGTGCTAGGGGGCGCGATGGTTCCCACGAGCAGTACTTC,CSARGRDGSHEQYF
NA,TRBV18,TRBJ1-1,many,TGTGCCAGCTCACCCCTAGGGGGGGCTGCCGGTGGGAACACTGAAGCTTTCTTT,CASSPLGGAAGGNTEAFF
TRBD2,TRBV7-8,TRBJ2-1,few,TGTGCCAGCAGCCCGAGGACTAGCGAGACCTACAATGAGCAGTTCTTC,CASSPRTSETYNEQFF
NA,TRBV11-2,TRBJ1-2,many,TGTGCCAGCAGCTCCTTGGGTCGGGAAGGCTACACCTTC,CASSSLGREGYTF